This entry lists 7 T cell receptor beta chains sequenced from one sample in a study of T-cell reconstitution after alpha-beta-depleted transplantation in children. This sample's TCRbeta library carried unique molecular identifier barcodes. In TCRdb, the PCR reads were re-called with MiXCR into one record per CDR3 protein. The data hold roughly 570,000 distinct CDR3 sequences, with roughly a quarter observed a single time. The sequencing here drew on PBMCs, taken before TCRalphabeta/CD19-depleted stem cell transplant. Receptor source: a boy younger than two with Wiskott-Aldrich syndrome, due to receive a stem cell transplant.

This sequence joins TRBV18 and TRBJ2-3, with D possibly TRBD2 on 5 matching bases. The CDR3 length is 16 residues. The germline CDR1 and CDR2 sequences are KGHSH and LQKENI. The V end was cut by 3 bases, the J end by 2 bases, with 15 bases between. In nucleotides, the CDR3 is TGTGCCAGCTCACCGTATCGGGAAGACTACACAGATACGCAGTATTTT. This translates into CASSPYREDYTDTQYF.

This sequence joins TRBV5-1 and TRBJ2-1; 10 bases are a match to TRBD1. The V gene end was trimmed by 1 base and the J gene end by 4 bases; junction bases not matched to a gene: 5. From germline, CDR1 is SGHRS and CDR2 YFSETQ. The CDR3 consists of 16 residues. CDR3 amino acids: CASSLTTGGSYNEQFF. The DNA for the CDR3 is TGCGCCAGCAGCTTGACGACAGGGGGCTCGTACAATGAGCAGTTCTTC. Together with reference TRBV5-1 and TRBJ2-1, the CDR3 gives the full variable domain: KAGVTQTPRYLIKTRGQQVTLSCSPISGHRSVSWYQQTPGQGLQFLFEYFSETQRNKGNFPGRFSGRQFSNSRSEMNVSTLELGDSALYLCASSLTTGGSYNEQFFGPGTRLTVL.

J is TRBJ2-2 and V is TRBV12-3 or TRBV12-4; D is uncertain. Trimming took 6 bases from V and 4 from J, leaving 9 bases between them. The length of the CDR3 is 13 residues. The CDR3 nucleotides are TGTGCCAGCAGCTCGAGGATCACCGGGGAGCTGTTTTTT. It yields the protein CASSSRITGELFF.

The chain couples TRBV9 to TRBJ2-1; D could derive from TRBD1 or TRBD2 (5 bases each). Germline loops: CDR1 SGDLS, CDR2 YYNGEE. This CDR3 region has 15 residues. V shed 2 bases and J shed 2 bases, with 11 bases lying between them. The CDR3 sequence: CASSVREGPYNEQFF. In DNA, the CDR3 is TGTGCCAGCAGCGTTCGCGAGGGGCCCTACAATGAGCAGTTCTTC.

The chain recombines TRBV4-1 with TRBJ2-7; TRBD2 is a possible D gene (6 bases). V dropped 0 bases and J dropped 6 bases, with 18 bases sitting between them. The CDR3 totals 16 residues. Germline loops: CDR1 MGHRA, CDR2 YSYEKL. The CDR3 nucleotides are TGCGCCAGCAGCCAAGATGGCGGCGGGATGGTGGGCGAGCAGTACTTC. Its translation: CASSQDGGGMVGEQYF.

This chain links TRBV12-3 or TRBV12-4 with TRBJ1-1; D might be TRBD1 (5 bases). This CDR3 is 13 amino acids long. Trimming cost V 2 bases and J 7 bases, with 11 bases left between them. The CDR3 protein is CASSLKGRGEAFF. For the CDR3, the DNA is TGTGCCAGCAGTTTAAAAGGGAGGGGTGAAGCTTTCTTT.

V and J are TRBV13 and TRBJ2-1; 11 bases are a match to TRBD1. The ends lost 6 bases at V and 8 bases at J; junction bases unmatched: 9. CDR1 and CDR2 from the germline V gene are PRHDT and FYEKMQ (reference sequence). The CDR3 has 15 amino acids. The CDR3 spells CASSRTGGDLHEQFF. The DNA for the CDR3 is TGTGCCAGCAGTCGGACAGGGGGCGACCTGCATGAGCAGTTCTTC.